Described below is a single T cell receptor (beta chain) sequence and its context. Its antigen is currently unknown. Generated by immunoSEQ multiplex PCR, the TCRdb table keeps only in-frame clones and is missing some. This table has a few hundred thousand clones, around nine tenths appearing once. This CDR3 is built from 12 residues. The V end was cut by 4 bases, the J end by 8 bases, with 13 bases between. Germline V gene sequence: CDR1 SGHKS, CDR2 YYEKEE (reference sequence). The source of the sample is a study of Ad26.COV2.S vaccination and SARS-CoV-2 variants. Treatment defined: roughly 18 received Ad26.COV2.S at low or high dose, single or two shots; about 5 received placebo; per-sample allocation not given. It was on day 63 after the first vaccine or placebo injection that samples were taken. Study results and limitations: Quantification of TCR breadth and depth may have yielded underestimates of total T cell responses.

The chain employs TRBV5-5 and TRBJ2-7; D is perhaps TRBD1 (5 bases). The sequence derives from a person between 18 and 60 years old who received the Ad26.COV2.S COVID-19 vaccine or a placebo. The sample here was peripheral blood, taken in a trial of Ad26.COV2.S vaccine versus placebo. CDR3 nucleotide sequence: TGTGCCAGCAGCGGCCGGACAAGAAAGCAGTACTTC. It specifies CASSGRTRKQYF.